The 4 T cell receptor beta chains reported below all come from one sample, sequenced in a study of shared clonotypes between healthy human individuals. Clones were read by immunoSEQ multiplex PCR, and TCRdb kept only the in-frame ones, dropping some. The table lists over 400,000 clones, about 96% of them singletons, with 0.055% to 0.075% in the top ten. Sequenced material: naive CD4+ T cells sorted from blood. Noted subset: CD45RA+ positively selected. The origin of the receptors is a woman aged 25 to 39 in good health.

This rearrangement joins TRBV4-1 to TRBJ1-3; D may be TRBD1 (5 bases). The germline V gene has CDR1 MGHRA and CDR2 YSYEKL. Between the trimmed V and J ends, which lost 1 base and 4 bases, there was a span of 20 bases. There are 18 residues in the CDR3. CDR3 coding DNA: TGCGCCAGCAGCCAAGGTAGAGAAAGGACATCATTGGGAAACACCATATATTTT. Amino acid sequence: CASSQGRERTSLGNTIYF.

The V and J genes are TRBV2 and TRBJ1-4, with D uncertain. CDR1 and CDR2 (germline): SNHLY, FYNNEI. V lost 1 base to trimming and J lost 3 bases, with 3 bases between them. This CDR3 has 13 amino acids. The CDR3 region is CASSEEANEKLFF. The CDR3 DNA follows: TGTGCCAGCAGTGAAGAAGCTAATGAAAAACTGTTTTTT.

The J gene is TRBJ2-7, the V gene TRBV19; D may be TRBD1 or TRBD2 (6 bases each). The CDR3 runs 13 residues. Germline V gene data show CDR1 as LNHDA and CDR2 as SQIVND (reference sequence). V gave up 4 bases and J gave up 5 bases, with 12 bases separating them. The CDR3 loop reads CASSSTGRNEQYF. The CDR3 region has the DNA TGTGCCAGTAGTAGCACAGGGAGGAACGAGCAGTACTTC.

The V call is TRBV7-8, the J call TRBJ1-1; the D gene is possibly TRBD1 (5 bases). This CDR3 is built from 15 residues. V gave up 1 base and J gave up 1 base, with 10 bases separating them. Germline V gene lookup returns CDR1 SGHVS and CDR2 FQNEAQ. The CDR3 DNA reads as TGTGCCAGCAGCTTAGTGGCAGGGAGGAACACTGAAGCTTTCTTT. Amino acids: CASSLVAGRNTEAFF.